These 22 T cell receptor beta chains originate from one sample sequenced in a study of OX40 agonist ivuxolimab in advanced cancers. The protocol was immunoSEQ multiplex PCR, while the TCRdb copy is restricted to in-frame clones and leaves out a portion. The sample holds about 57,000 clones, 75% to 85% seen once. Sequenced here: CD4+ or CD8+ T cells sorted from blood, sampled in a trial of the OX40 agonist ivuxolimab. The receptors were gathered from an adult with an advanced solid tumor such as melanoma, head and neck, liver or kidney cancer.

The chain combines TRBV11-1 with TRBJ2-7; 7 positions agree with TRBD1. This CDR3 spans 15 amino acids. CDR1 is SGHAT and CDR2 is FQDESV in the germline V gene (reference sequence). J was trimmed by 3 bases and V by 2 bases; bases with no gene match: 7. DNA for the CDR3: TGTGCCAGCAGCTTAACGGGACAGCCCTACTACGAGCAGTACTTC. Translated: CASSLTGQPYYEQYF. The variable domain in full, completed from reference TRBV11-1 and TRBJ2-7, reads EAEVAQSPRYKITEKSQAVAFWCDPISGHATLYWYRQILGQGPELLVQFQDESVVDDSQLPKDRFSAERLKGVDSTLKIQPAELGDSAMYLCASSLTGQPYYEQYFGPGTRLTVT.

The chain combines TRBV14 with TRBJ2-1; the match to TRBD1 covers 8 bases. V lost 3 bases, J lost 3 bases, and 4 bases stayed unmatched. The CDR3 length is 15 residues. Per the germline V gene, CDR1 is SGHDN and CDR2 is FVKESK. DNA for the CDR3: TGTGCCAGCAGCCACCTAGGACAGGGCTACAATGAGCAGTTCTTC. Its protein product is CASSHLGQGYNEQFF.

The chain recombines TRBV29-1 with TRBJ2-2, with D perhaps matching TRBD1 (5 bases). This CDR3 comprises 13 residues. V was clipped by 4 bases and J by 3 bases, with 9 bases between them. CDR1 is SQVTM, CDR2 ANQGSEA, per germline. The CDR3 DNA sequence: TGCAGCGTTGGCCAGGGCCACACCGGGGAGCTGTTTTTT. Its protein product is CSVGQGHTGELFF.

This clone turned up a few times. The chain employs TRBV18 and TRBJ2-6; D is unclear. Germline CDR1 and CDR2: KGHSH and LQKENI. The V end lost 0 bases, the J end lost 0 bases, and 9 bases lay between the germline ends. The CDR3 runs to 17 residues. CDR3 loop: CASSPPSGSSGANVLTF. Here the CDR3 DNA reads TGTGCCAGCTCACCACCGTCGGGCTCCTCTGGGGCCAACGTCCTGACTTTC.

The table lists this clone with a few counts. The chain employs TRBV5-6 and TRBJ1-5, with 8 bases fitting TRBD1. Trimming took 4 bases from V and 3 from J; bases not matched to a gene: 6. Germline CDR1 is SGHDT and CDR2 is YYEEEE. This CDR3 has 15 amino acids. In DNA form, the CDR3 reads TGTGCCAGCAGCCGTGGGACAGGTACCAATCAGCCCCAGCATTTT. Its protein is CASSRGTGTNQPQHF.

The V and J genes are TRBV27 and TRBJ2-1; D is possibly TRBD1 or TRBD2 (5 bases each). The CDR3 totals 15 residues. Trimming cost V 4 bases and J 4 bases, with 14 bases left between them. Germline V CDR1 and CDR2: MNHEY, SMNVEV (reference sequence). CDR3: CASSSAGQGYNEQFF. The CDR3 DNA reads TGTGCCAGCAGTTCGGCGGGCCAGGGTTACAATGAGCAGTTCTTC.

V and J are TRBV7-4 and TRBJ1-5; a possible D gene is TRBD1 (5 bases). Germline V lookup: CDR1 SGHVT, CDR2 SQSDAQ. The CDR3 is made up of 15 amino acids. With 1 base removed from V and 7 bases from J, the gap between germline ends came to 14 bases. DNA of the CDR3: TGTGCCAGCAGCTTAGTCCCCAGGGCTGGACAGCCCCAGCATTTT. It specifies CASSLVPRAGQPQHF.

The chain combines TRBV19 with TRBJ1-5; D unclear. Germline V gene sequence: CDR1 LNHDA, CDR2 SQIVND (reference sequence). CDR3 size: 14 residues. With 2 bases removed from V and 0 bases from J, the gap between germline ends came to 5 bases. CDR3 coding DNA: TGTGCCAGTAGTATACAAGATAGCAATCAGCCCCAGCATTTT. This encodes CASSIQDSNQPQHF.

The chain couples TRBV7-2 to TRBJ2-7; 8 bases match TRBD2. V lost 3 bases and J lost 6; bases outside the gene matches: 10. CDR1 is SGHTA and CDR2 is FQGNSA in the germline V gene. CDR3 length equals 15 residues. The CDR3 DNA reads TGTGCCAGCAGCTTTGCGGGAGGTGGTTTAGTCGAGCAGTACTTC. Protein: CASSFAGGGLVEQYF. Filled out from reference TRBV7-2 and TRBJ2-7, the complete variable domain reads GAGVSQSPSNKVTEKGKDVELRCDPISGHTALYWYRQSLGQGLEFLIYFQGNSAPDKSGLPSDRFSAERTGGSVSTLTIQRTQQEDSAVYLCASSFAGGGLVEQYFGPGTRLTVT.

The rearrangement links TRBV10-1 to TRBJ2-7, with D possibly being TRBD1 or TRBD2 (5 bases each). The length of the CDR3 is 15 residues. V was trimmed by 10 bases and J by 3 bases, leaving 22 bases between them. Germline CDR1 WNHNN, CDR2 SYGVQD (reference sequence). The CDR3 DNA reads as TGCGCCAAACGGGTGGGGACCCCTTTCTACTACGAGCAGTACTTC. It yields the protein CAKRVGTPFYYEQYF.

The chain employs TRBV6-6 and TRBJ2-3; D could derive from TRBD1 or TRBD2 (5 bases each). CDR3 length equals 12 residues. V shed 10 bases and J shed 5 bases, with 13 bases lying between them. Germline V gene lookup returns CDR1 MNHNY and CDR2 SVGAGI (reference sequence). CDR3 nucleotide sequence: TGTGCCACCCGTGGGGCGGGAGATACGCAGTATTTT. This encodes CATRGAGDTQYF.

The rearrangement joins TRBV6-1 to TRBJ1-1, with 8 nucleotides matching TRBD1. Trimming removed 6 bases from V and 4 bases from J; junction bases left unmatched: 7. The CDR3 totals 14 residues. Per the germline V gene, CDR1 is MNHNS and CDR2 is SASEGT. CDR3 protein: CASRIQGGSTEAFF. The CDR3 DNA sequence: TGTGCCAGCAGAATACAGGGGGGATCCACTGAAGCTTTCTTT.

This sequence joins TRBV6-5 and TRBJ1-2, with 10 bases fitting TRBD1. The CDR3 has 14 amino acids. The germline V gene has CDR1 MNHEY and CDR2 SVGAGI. V trimming: 6 bases; J trimming: 6 bases; junction bases outside the gene matches: 7. CDR3 sequence reads: CASRATGGNHGYTF. The CDR3, as DNA: TGTGCCAGCAGAGCGACAGGGGGCAACCATGGCTACACCTTC.

This clone was picked up a small number of times. The rearrangement joins TRBV28 to TRBJ2-3, with unresolved D. This CDR3 has 15 residues. Trimming removed 4 bases at V and 2 bases at J, with 13 bases between. The V gene's germline CDR1 is MDHEN and CDR2 SYDVKM. CDR3 DNA sequence: TGTGCCAGCAGTTCCCCCTCCCCCCCCACAGATACGCAGTATTTT. Its protein is CASSSPSPPTDTQYF. The whole variable domain, filled in from reference TRBV28 and TRBJ2-3, reads DVKVTQSSRYLVKRTGEKVFLECVQDMDHENMFWYRQDPGLGLRLIYFSYDVKMKEKGDIPEGYSVSREKKERFSLILESASTNQTSMYLCASSSPSPPTDTQYFGPGTRLTVL.

This chain joins TRBV4-1 and TRBJ2-7; 7 bases line up with TRBD2. This CDR3 is built from 14 residues. CDR1 MGHRA and CDR2 YSYEKL come from the germline V gene. V lost 4 bases and J lost 2; bases outside the gene matches: 5. The CDR3 DNA follows: TGCGCCAGCAGCCTCATGGCGGGAGCCTACGAGCAGTACTTC. It specifies CASSLMAGAYEQYF.

The chain has TRBV2 and TRBJ2-7; unclear D gene. CDR3 length: 14 amino acids. V gave up 7 bases and J gave up 2 bases, with 15 bases separating them. From germline, CDR1 is SNHLY and CDR2 FYNNEI. CDR3 in DNA: TGTGCCAGCAACCCTAACAGTGCGGCCTACGAGCAGTACTTC. Its translation is CASNPNSAAYEQYF.

The V and J genes are TRBV15 and TRBJ2-2; D perhaps matches TRBD2 (6 bases). Trimming cost V 9 bases and J 7 bases, with 12 bases left between them. Germline-derived CDR1 and CDR2 are LNHNV and YYDKDF (reference sequence). The CDR3 extends over 12 amino acids. CDR3 in DNA: TGTGCCACAGGACGGGAGATCGGGGAGCTGTTTTTT. This codes for CATGREIGELFF.

DNA of the CDR3: TGCGCCAGCAGCTTCACCGTGGAGTTTTCCTACAATGAGCAGTTCTTC. Its protein product is CASSFTVEFSYNEQFF. This chain links TRBV5-1 with TRBJ2-1; D is ambiguous. V was shortened by 2 bases and J by 1 base, with 13 bases between the two germline ends. CDR1 is SGHRS and CDR2 is YFSETQ in the germline V gene. The CDR3 is 16 residues long.

The sample holds a few counts of this clone. The CDR3 DNA reads TGTGCCAGCAGCCAAGGGAGGTATCAGCCCCAGCATTTT. It codes for CASSQGRYQPQHF. This chain uses TRBV14 with TRBJ1-5, with D unclear. Germline CDR1 is SGHDN and CDR2 is FVKESK. The CDR3 length is 13 residues. With 1 base removed from V and 5 bases from J, the gap between germline ends came to 6 bases.

This clone appeared once. The V and J genes are TRBV2 and TRBJ2-3, with D hard to call. Per germline, CDR1 SNHLY and CDR2 FYNNEI. The CDR3 contains 16 residues. Trimming pared 4 bases from V and 0 bases from J, leaving 14 bases between. The CDR3 coding sequence is TGTGCCAGCAGTGCGGCCAGCTATATTAGCACAGATACGCAGTATTTT. Translation gives CASSAASYISTDTQYF. Full variable domain (missing parts from reference TRBV2 and TRBJ2-3): EPEVTQTPSHQVTQMGQEVILRCVPISNHLYFYWYRQILGQKVEFLVSFYNNEISEKSEIFDDQFSVERPDGSNFTLKIRSTKLEDSAMYFCASSAASYISTDTQYFGPGTRLTVL.

The V and J genes are TRBV18 and TRBJ2-2, with D hard to call. The germline gives CDR1 KGHSH, CDR2 LQKENI. The length of the CDR3 is 15 residues. The ends were cut back, 4 bases at V and 1 base at J, with 10 bases in the middle. The CDR3 region is CASSRDSRNTGELFF. CDR3 DNA sequence: TGTGCCAGCTCACGGGATTCGCGGAACACCGGGGAGCTGTTTTTT.

This chain connects TRBV29-1 to TRBJ1-5; TRBD1 agrees at 11 bases. V gave up 4 bases and J gave up 8 bases; unmatched junction bases: 4. Germline CDR1 and CDR2: SQVTM and ANQGSEA. The CDR3 is 13 residues long. DNA of the CDR3: TGCAGCGTTGCGAGGGGACAGGGGGAGCCCCAGCATTTT. Translation gives CSVARGQGEPQHF.